This T cell receptor (beta chain) was observed in a study of cytotoxic CD8 clonotypes in ibrutinib-treated CLL (dated by TCRdb to 2020 to 2023). Regarding the study in general: The cohort included roughly 15 treatment-naive and ten to eleven relapsed/refractory patients; approximately 17 were IGHV unmutated. Responses were partial in roughly 25 patients and complete in 2; after median 68 months follow-up, some 14 stayed in remission and roughly twelve progressed. Longitudinal samples were available for about 30% of the 86 trial participants. Samples averaged roughly 280,000 productive templates and more than 85,000 productive rearrangements. Response samples were taken after a median of approximately a year on treatment, ranging from roughly 6 to 36 months. Cryopreserved peripheral blood mononuclear cells were collected at three points: before therapy, at response, and at either sustained remission or disease progression. Every remission and progressive disease sample was obtained while ibrutinib was still being received by the patients.

The germline V and J ends show losses of 4 bases and 4 bases respectively, and no gene match explains 8 bases of the junction. The CDR3 numbers 17 residues from cysteine through phenylalanine. The only DNA kept is the CDR3, 51 bases in frame from the first base. Via the germline V gene, CDR1 is SGHTA and CDR2 FQGNSA. A MiSeq instrument was used for deep resolution sequencing, which targeted depths ranging from 1 in 1 million up to 1 in 200,000 T cells, with coverage averaging 10x for each clonotype. The immunoSEQ hsTCRB Kit was used to generate TCR beta libraries. As for how the authors treated the data: The data were analyzed with ImmunoSEQ Analyzer and ImmunoSEQ Data Assistant, and V, D and J gene assignments followed IMGT definitions. Clonality, with values ranging from 0 to 1, was calculated as one minus the normalized Shannon entropy of productive rearrangement frequencies. Only overrepresented clonotypes making up at least 0.05% of each patient's repertoire were included in the public clonotype analysis. Some 14 age-matched healthy donor repertoires from immuneACCESS served as clonality controls. The source is immuneACCESS, and TCRdb retained only in-frame sequences with V and J called. Part of the clones is not carried over; for the studies checked, unresolved V genes explain less than half of this, and the remainder is unexplained. The V and J calls and clone size come from that table; D and trimming were worked out from the DNA. Recorded for this sample are about 150,000 clones; about 70% of them occurred a single time. The ten largest clones capture about 5% of the sample.

Reading the label with the study, this specimen's time point is: approximately 2 years on ibrutinib. For TCR beta library preparation, 1.5 to 2 micrograms of genomic DNA were extracted from the cryopreserved PBMCs. Longitudinal blood samples from CLL patients on ibrutinib monotherapy underwent high-throughput TCR beta sequencing. Patients were enrolled in a phase 2 open-label single-center ibrutinib monotherapy trial. Summary of the overall study and its limitations: Baseline clonality was found to be higher than that of age-matched healthy donors and was strongly correlated with circulating CD8+ T-cell counts. Sampling times were not matched between sustained-remission and progressing patients, and lymph node repertoires were not studied. Clonality rose at ibrutinib response, remained stable during sustained remission, and dropped back toward baseline at progression. Public clonotypes were rare and either shrank or stayed stable during treatment, and the rise in clonality at ibrutinib response reflected expansion of private clonotypes.

Turning to this clone: The antigen it recognizes is unknown. Base qualities are missing; no much larger clone stands one base away.

The sequence was obtained from a human donor with chronic lymphocytic leukemia. The sample in question was PBMCs, obtained after 24 months of ibrutinib treatment. The rearrangement joined TRBV7-2 to TRBJ2-5, with TRBD2 matching 14 junction bases. The DNA sequence follows: TGTGCCAGCAGCTGGGGGACTAGCGGGGGCCTCGGAGAGACCCAGTACTTC. Its translation is CASSWGTSGGLGETQYF.